One T cell receptor (beta chain) is described in this entry. Its matching antigen is unknown. Only in-frame clones appear in the TCRdb table, and some are missing; sequencing was by immunoSEQ multiplex PCR. The table lists about 160,000 clones, 88% of them singletons. The ends were cut back, 4 bases at V and 4 bases at J, with 15 bases in the middle. Germline values: CDR1 MNHEY, CDR2 SVGAGI. The CDR3 is made up of 15 amino acids. The donors were members of the validation cohort, which comprised 90 to 150 subjects and was separate from the first cohort of 666 subjects. This entry is derived from a study of cytomegalovirus exposure and HLA in healthy donors. Regarding the study as a whole: Investigators reported fewer than 200 TCR beta chains as tied to cytomegalovirus. Cytomegalovirus status, reportedly, was diagnosed with high specificity and sensitivity by the classifier.

The origin of this receptor is a man between 18 and 29 years old in good health and CMV-seronegative. The chain uses TRBV6-5 and TRBJ2-3, with TRBD1 as a possible D gene (6 bases). The sequenced material came from PBMCs. The CDR3 protein is CASSLRAGAADTQYF. The CDR3, as DNA: TGTGCCAGCAGTTTGAGAGCAGGGGCGGCAGATACGCAGTATTTT.